This entry lists 2 T cell receptor beta chains sequenced from one sample in a study of technical replicates of blood from several donors. Clones were sequenced by immunoSEQ multiplex PCR, and TCRdb holds only the in-frame ones, with some missing. Of around 76,000 clones listed, 75% to 95% were seen once; the top ten hold 0.2% to 0.25%. Sequenced sample: T cells isolated from PBMCs. These receptors originate from a human donor in good health.

This clone turned up a few times. The chain has TRBV30 and TRBJ1-1, with D hard to call. V gave up 1 base and J gave up 2 bases, with 11 bases separating them. CDR3 length: 14 amino acids. Germline V gives CDR1 GTSNPN, CDR2 SVGIG (reference sequence). The CDR3 DNA follows: TGTGCCTGGAGTGCCTTGGCAGTAAACACTGAAGCTTTCTTT. Translated, it gives CAWSALAVNTEAFF.

The V call is TRBV20-1, the J call TRBJ2-7; possibly TRBD2 for D (6 bases). This CDR3 comprises 11 residues. V lost 7 bases and J lost 4, with 11 bases in between. Germline V CDR1 and CDR2: DFQATT, SNEGSKA (reference sequence). In nucleotides, the CDR3 is TGCAGTGTCCTGCTAGCGTACGAGCAGTACTTC. Amino acid sequence: CSVLLAYEQYF.